The 28 T cell receptor beta chains in this list originate from one sample, sequenced in a study of blood T cell repertoires in COVID-19 (dated by TCRdb to 2018 to 2021). The protocol used for the library was the immunoSEQ multiplex PCR assay. As stored in TCRdb, this immuneACCESS dataset retains in-frame rearrangements with V and J assigned. A fraction of the clones does not appear; measured against another copy, unresolved V genes explain less than half of the discrepancy, and the remainder lacks a known reason. The sample yields 200,000 to 250,000 clones; more than 75% were counted once. The ten biggest clones cover 3% to 3.5% of the sample. The sample consisted of peripheral blood. These receptors all come from a man aged 60 to 69 with acute or convalescent COVID-19.

This chain uses TRBV11-3 with TRBJ2-5; TRBD2 agrees at 8 bases. This CDR3 has 17 residues. V shed 5 bases and J 0 bases; nucleotides not matched to a gene: 11. The germline CDR1 and CDR2 sequences are SGHNT and YENEEA. The CDR3 DNA reads as TGTGCCAGCAGCCCCGGCGGTAGCGGGGCCTACCAAGAGACCCAGTACTTC. Its translation is CASSPGGSGAYQETQYF.

Only a few counts were recorded for this clone. The gene calls are TRBV4-1 and TRBJ1-4, with a possible D match to TRBD1 (5 bases). Germline lookup yields CDR1 MGHRA and CDR2 YSYEKL. V shed 2 bases and J shed 4 bases, with 11 bases lying between them. The CDR3 contains 15 residues. The CDR3 sequence is CASSQIRGFNEKLFF. CDR3 in DNA: TGCGCCAGCAGCCAAATACGGGGGTTTAATGAAAAACTGTTTTTT.

V is TRBV11-2 and J is TRBJ2-1, with 9 bases matching TRBD2. CDR1 SGHAT and CDR2 FQNNGV come from the germline V gene. The CDR3 is 16 residues long. V shed 3 bases and J 8 bases; nucleotides not matched to a gene: 11. CDR3 nucleotides: TGTGCCAGCAGCTTGGGTCACAGCGGGGGGAGAGATGAGCAGTTCTTC. It translates to CASSLGHSGGRDEQFF.

V is TRBV28 and J is TRBJ1-2; TRBD1 matches at 10 bases. Unmatched junction bases numbered 17, after V lost 5 bases and J lost 14 bases. Germline CDR1 MDHEN, CDR2 SYDVKM. The CDR3 sequence is 15 residues long. The chain's CDR3 is CASSLLHQTGGAGTF. CDR3 coding DNA: TGTGCCAGCAGTCTACTCCACCAGACAGGGGGCGCAGGGACCTTC.

The chain links TRBV30 to TRBJ1-6; 8 bases map to TRBD1. Germline V gene sequence: CDR1 GTSNPN, CDR2 SVGIG (reference sequence). The junction had 7 bases not matched to a gene; V was cut back by 1 base and J by 5 bases. This CDR3 contains 16 residues. CDR3 region: CAWSEGNRGNNSPLHF. In DNA form, the CDR3 reads TGTGCCTGGAGTGAGGGGAACAGGGGGAATAATTCACCCCTCCACTTT.

The chain recombines TRBV9 with TRBJ2-2; TRBD2 aligns across 11 bases. V lost 4 bases, J lost 4 bases, and 6 bases stayed unmatched. Germline V gene lookup returns CDR1 SGDLS and CDR2 YYNGEE. The CDR3 length is 16 residues. CDR3 loop: CASSPRTSGPTGELFF. The CDR3, as DNA: TGTGCCAGCAGCCCCCGGACTAGCGGGCCCACCGGGGAGCTGTTTTTT.

This clone was counted once. The rearrangement uses TRBV6-1 and TRBJ2-2; tentative D call: TRBD1 (5 bases). The V end was cut by 3 bases, the J end by 7 bases, with 15 bases between. This CDR3 contains 15 residues. Germline-derived CDR1 and CDR2 are MNHNS and SASEGT. CDR3: CASSEPRASLGELFF. The CDR3 nucleotides are TGTGCCAGCAGTGAGCCCAGGGCGTCCCTCGGGGAGCTGTTTTTT.

The chain uses TRBV7-3 and TRBJ1-5, with TRBD1 identical over 9 bases. Germline V gene data show CDR1 as SGHTA and CDR2 as FQGTGA. This CDR3 region has 17 residues. V shed 7 bases, J shed 2 bases, and the junction held 12 bases outside the gene matches. In nucleotides, the CDR3 is TGTGCCAGCAACCTTATGCCGGGACAGGGACGCAATCAGCCCCAGCATTTT. This codes for CASNLMPGQGRNQPQHF.

This rearrangement joins TRBV19 to TRBJ1-5; 9 bases are a match to TRBD1. CDR1 is LNHDA and CDR2 is SQIVND in the germline V gene (reference sequence). V lost 6 bases, J lost 3 bases, and 15 bases stayed unmatched. The CDR3 is 18 residues long. CDR3 in DNA: TGTGCCAGTAGGTCTGCTTACCGGACAGGGGACTTCAATCAGCCCCAGCATTTT. This translates into CASRSAYRTGDFNQPQHF.

V and J are TRBV29-1 and TRBJ2-1; 9 bases map to TRBD2. The V segment lost 3 bases and the J segment 0 bases; nucleotides outside the gene matches: 12. Germline CDR1 reads SQVTM; CDR2 reads ANQGSEA. CDR3 length: 18 amino acids. The CDR3 loop reads CSVDALAGPPPSYNEQFF. The DNA of the CDR3 is TGCAGCGTTGACGCTCTAGCGGGGCCCCCACCCTCCTACAATGAGCAGTTCTTC.

The genes are TRBV11-2 and TRBJ2-7; 10 bases map to TRBD2. The CDR3 is 16 amino acids. Per the germline V gene, CDR1 is SGHAT and CDR2 is FQNNGV. V was pared by 1 base and J by 0 bases, with 3 bases of the junction left unmatched. For the CDR3, the DNA is TGTGCCAGCAGCTTAGGTCGGACTAGCGGCTCCTACGAGCAGTACTTC. Amino acid sequence: CASSLGRTSGSYEQYF.

The V and J genes are TRBV9 and TRBJ2-3, with TRBD2 matching 9 bases. Germline V gene lookup returns CDR1 SGDLS and CDR2 YYNGEE. After removal of 4 bases from V and 0 bases from J, the junction contained 3 bases not matched to a gene. The CDR3 length is 15 residues. This CDR3 is CASSPSGGSTDTQYF. Written as DNA, the CDR3 is TGTGCCAGCAGCCCGAGCGGGGGGAGCACAGATACGCAGTATTTT.

V gene TRBV4-2 combines with J gene TRBJ2-3, with 9 bases identical to TRBD1. Trimming removed 0 bases from V and 4 bases from J; junction bases left unmatched: 5. The CDR3 sequence is 16 residues long. Germline loops: CDR1 LGHNA, CDR2 YNFKEQ. The CDR3 region is CASSQEGDRAPDTQYF. The CDR3 nucleotides are TGTGCCAGCAGCCAAGAAGGGGACAGGGCCCCAGATACGCAGTATTTT.

This clone has only one observation. The chain links TRBV6-5 to TRBJ1-2; D is unclear. The CDR3 is 14 residues long. CDR1 is MNHEY and CDR2 is SVGAGI in the germline V gene. V was trimmed by 0 bases and J by 4 bases, leaving 9 bases between them. The CDR3 DNA reads as TGTGCCAGCAGTTACTCGAAGGCAGGCTATGGCTACACCTTC. It specifies CASSYSKAGYGYTF.

The V call is TRBV13, the J call TRBJ2-2; 8 bases map to TRBD2. The CDR3 consists of 16 residues. Unmatched junction bases numbered 1, after V lost 0 bases and J lost 1 base. Germline assignment: CDR1 PRHDT and CDR2 FYEKMQ (reference sequence). CDR3 loop: CASSLGLAVNTGELFF. The DNA for the CDR3 is TGTGCCAGCAGCTTAGGACTAGCGGTGAACACCGGGGAGCTGTTTTTT.

This chain joins TRBV10-2 and TRBJ2-7; D may be TRBD1 (6 bases). V gave up 6 bases and J gave up 1 base, with 13 bases separating them. Per germline, CDR1 WSHSY and CDR2 SAAADI. The CDR3 is made up of 14 amino acids. The CDR3 DNA reads TGCGCCAGCAGCGACTGGACAGTATCCTACGAGCAGTACTTC. This gives the protein CASSDWTVSYEQYF.

The J gene is TRBJ2-5, the V gene TRBV9, with D possibly matching TRBD2 (5 bases). This CDR3 spans 14 amino acids. The germline V gene has CDR1 SGDLS and CDR2 YYNGEE. Trimming shortened V by 0 bases and J by 1 base, and 7 bases separated the two germline ends. Written as DNA, the CDR3 is TGTGCCAGCAGCGTAGCGGGAAGCCAAGAGACCCAGTACTTC. This translates into CASSVAGSQETQYF. Filled out from reference TRBV9 and TRBJ2-5, the complete variable domain reads DSGVTQTPKHLITATGQRVTLRCSPRSGDLSVYWYQQSLDQGLQFLIQYYNGEERAKGNILERFSAQQFPDLHSELNLSSLELGDSALYFCASSVAGSQETQYFGPGTRLLVL.

This rearrangement joins TRBV7-9 to TRBJ1-5, with 8 bases lining up with TRBD1. Trimming removed 4 bases from V and 1 base from J; junction bases left unmatched: 9. Germline V gene lookup returns CDR1 SEHNR and CDR2 FQNEAQ (reference sequence). The CDR3 is 17 amino acids. The CDR3 nucleotides read TGTGCCAGCAGCTCGACTCAGGGGGCCAACAGCAATCAGCCCCAGCATTTT. This codes for CASSSTQGANSNQPQHF.

This chain joins TRBV5-4 and TRBJ2-1; 11 nucleotides match TRBD2. CDR1 and CDR2 from the germline V gene are SGHNT and YYREEE (reference sequence). The CDR3 covers 14 residues. V lost 4 bases, J lost 7 bases, and 4 bases stayed unmatched. The CDR3 loop reads CASSTSGGKNEQFF. In nucleotides, the CDR3 is TGTGCCAGCAGCACTAGCGGGGGTAAGAATGAGCAGTTCTTC.

The CDR3 nucleotides are TGTGCCAGCAGTTTATCCAGCTACGAGCAGTACTTC. It codes for CASSLSSYEQYF. The chain combines TRBV28 with TRBJ2-7; unclear D gene. The V and J ends lost 1 base and 3 bases respectively, with 4 bases between them. The CDR3 is 12 residues long. Per germline, CDR1 MDHEN and CDR2 SYDVKM. The whole variable domain, filled in from reference TRBV28 and TRBJ2-7, reads DVKVTQSSRYLVKRTGEKVFLECVQDMDHENMFWYRQDPGLGLRLIYFSYDVKMKEKGDIPEGYSVSREKKERFSLILESASTNQTSMYLCASSLSSYEQYFGPGTRLTVT.

The CDR3, as DNA: TGTGCCAGCAGTGAATCAGGAAGATATTATGGCTACACCTTC. This codes for CASSESGRYYGYTF. The rearrangement uses TRBV25-1 and TRBJ1-2; D remains ambiguous. Germline lookup yields CDR1 MGHDK and CDR2 SYGVNS. The CDR3 runs 14 residues. The germline V and J ends were trimmed by 1 base and 5 bases, with 11 bases remaining between them.

The V and J genes are TRBV7-3 and TRBJ2-2, with 7 bases matching TRBD1. The germline V gene encodes CDR1 SGHTA and CDR2 FQGTGA. The CDR3 extends over 17 amino acids. Trimming at V came to 0 bases and at J to 5 bases, leaving 9 bases not matched to a gene. The CDR3 sequence: CASSLTHLRGRTGELFF. The CDR3 nucleotides are TGTGCCAGCAGCTTAACCCACCTGAGGGGGCGAACCGGGGAGCTGTTTTTT.

The J gene is TRBJ1-1, the V gene TRBV27; D uncertain. Germline V lookup: CDR1 MNHEY, CDR2 SMNVEV (reference sequence). V dropped 2 bases and J dropped 0 bases, with 4 bases sitting between them. The CDR3 extends over 13 amino acids. CDR3 in DNA: TGTGCCAGCAGTTTAGGCCTGAACACTGAAGCTTTCTTT. Residues: CASSLGLNTEAFF.

The chain uses TRBV5-1 and TRBJ2-1; D possibly corresponds to TRBD2 (5 bases). V was cut by 5 bases and J by 2 bases, with 8 bases left in between. There are 13 residues in the CDR3. The germline V gene encodes CDR1 SGHRS and CDR2 YFSETQ. The CDR3 nucleotides read TGCGCCAGCAGGGGAGTAACCTACAATGAGCAGTTCTTC. Protein sequence: CASRGVTYNEQFF. Supplemented by reference TRBV5-1 and TRBJ2-1, the full variable domain reads KAGVTQTPRYLIKTRGQQVTLSCSPISGHRSVSWYQQTPGQGLQFLFEYFSETQRNKGNFPGRFSGRQFSNSRSEMNVSTLELGDSALYLCASRGVTYNEQFFGPGTRLTVL.

Only one count was recorded for this clone. This CDR3 is also generated by other DNA sequences in the sample. The rearrangement uses TRBV6-5 and TRBJ1-2; D not resolved. V dropped 0 bases and J dropped 4 bases, with 6 bases sitting between them. The CDR3 length is 13 residues. Germline CDR1 and CDR2: MNHEY and SVGAGI. CDR3 sequence: CASSYSGGYGYTF. CDR3 nucleotides: TGTGCCAGCAGTTACTCCGGCGGCTATGGCTACACCTTC.

The table lists this clone with a few counts. CDR3 sequence: CASSYEGGGADTQYF. CDR3 bases: TGTGCCAGCAGTTACGAGGGCGGGGGGGCAGATACGCAGTATTTT. This chain joins TRBV6-2 or TRBV6-3 and TRBJ2-3; 9 bases are a match to TRBD2. The CDR3 consists of 15 residues. The V segment lost 2 bases and the J segment 4 bases; nucleotides outside the gene matches: 4. The germline V gene has CDR1 MNHEY and CDR2 SVGEGT.

The genes are TRBV28 and TRBJ2-5; perhaps TRBD2 as D (5 bases). Germline CDR1 reads MDHEN; CDR2 reads SYDVKM. Trimming cost V 6 bases and J 1 base, with 12 bases left between them. The CDR3 sequence is 14 residues long. The CDR3 here is CASSVTRAQETQYF. The DNA for the CDR3 is TGTGCCAGCAGCGTAACTAGGGCCCAAGAGACCCAGTACTTC.

This clone occurred a few times. The rearrangement links TRBV30 to TRBJ1-2, with D possibly being TRBD1 (5 bases). There are 15 residues in the CDR3. Germline assignment: CDR1 GTSNPN and CDR2 SVGIG (reference sequence). V was clipped by 3 bases and J by 2 bases, with 16 bases between them. The CDR3 sequence: CAWSPIDSLNYGYTF. The DNA for the CDR3 is TGTGCCTGGAGCCCCATCGACAGCTTGAACTATGGCTACACCTTC. The variable domain in full, completed from reference TRBV30 and TRBJ1-2, reads SQTIHQWPATLVQPVGSPLSLECTVEGTSNPNLYWYRQAAGRGLQLLFYSVGIGQISSEVPQNLSASRPQDRQFILSSKKLLLSDSGFYLCAWSPIDSLNYGYTFGSGTRLTVV.